This T cell receptor beta chain was retrieved from a study of blood T cell repertoires in COVID-19. Study-wide context: The United States, Italy and Spain were the sources of the acute and convalescent COVID-19 samples. From T cells, B-cell-depleted T cells, or PBMCs came the material, which was cDNA or gDNA.

V lost 2 bases and J lost 4, with 11 bases in between. The length of the CDR3 is 13 residues. CDR1 is GTSNPN and CDR2 is SVGIG in the germline V gene (reference sequence). In Seattle, patients joined the study during active infection and were tracked longitudinally. Authors' analysis steps: Nucleated cell counts were estimated from reference gene primer amplification. Sequenced by immunoSEQ multiplex PCR; TCRdb stores in-frame clones only, minus some. V, J and clone size are taken as reported in that table, and D and trimming were inferred from the DNA itself. Altogether about 230,000 clones are present, more than 75% being singletons, with the ten largest covering 11%.

The chain uses TRBV30 and TRBJ1-2, with D possibly matching TRBD1 (6 bases). This TCR was recovered from a man aged 50 to 59 with COVID-19, enrolled during active disease. The sequenced sample consisted of peripheral blood. CDR3 loop: CAWSLQGTYGYTF. In nucleotides, the CDR3 is TGTGCCTGGAGTCTCCAGGGGACCTATGGCTACACCTTC.